This T cell receptor beta chain was documented in a study of vaccination and CD4 T cells after COVID-19. Stated treatment: approximately 11-day PBMC culture with coronavirus spike peptide pools or control peptides (ViraFEST assay). Trimming cost V 0 bases and J 5 bases, with 7 bases left between them. Germline V gives CDR1 SEHNR, CDR2 FQNEAQ (reference sequence). There are 13 residues in the CDR3. The Oncomine TCR Beta short-read assay sequenced DNA from cultured CD4+ T cells. Once CD4+ T cells had been cultured, genomic DNA was extracted from them. A single record per CDR3 protein comes from TCRdb applying MiXCR to the PCR reads. The sample consists of 20,000 to 30,000 distinct CDR3 sequences, roughly 64% of them appearing once. With respect to this clonotype: Antigen: not known.

Whole-study findings and limits: SARS-CoV-2-reactive clonotype medians increased from roughly 21 to 40, not significantly.

Input material: CD4+ T cells from blood, cultured in vitro. This receptor was obtained from a human donor who had recovered from COVID-19. This chain joins TRBV7-9 and TRBJ1-1; D is unresolved. The CDR3 loop reads CASSLAMATEAFF. The CDR3 coding sequence is TGTGCCAGCAGCTTAGCGATGGCGACTGAAGCTTTCTTT.